This TCR beta chain was sequenced for a study of blood T cell repertoires in COVID-19. The CDR3 has 15 residues. The data were produced by immunoSEQ multiplex PCR, yet TCRdb's version contains in-frame clones alone and is incomplete. The sample holds about 49,000 clones, approximately 93% seen once. The TCR originated in a man between 60 and 75 years old with COVID-19, enrolled during active disease. This chain uses TRBV21-1 with TRBJ2-5; TRBD2 is taken as the D call from the table, unchecked against the DNA. TRBV21-1 is an annotated pseudogene. Sequencing was performed on peripheral blood. CDR3 nucleotide sequence: TGTGCCAGCAGCAAAGTCGGGTCGTCCCAAGAGACCCAGTACTTC. It specifies CASSKVGSSQETQYF.